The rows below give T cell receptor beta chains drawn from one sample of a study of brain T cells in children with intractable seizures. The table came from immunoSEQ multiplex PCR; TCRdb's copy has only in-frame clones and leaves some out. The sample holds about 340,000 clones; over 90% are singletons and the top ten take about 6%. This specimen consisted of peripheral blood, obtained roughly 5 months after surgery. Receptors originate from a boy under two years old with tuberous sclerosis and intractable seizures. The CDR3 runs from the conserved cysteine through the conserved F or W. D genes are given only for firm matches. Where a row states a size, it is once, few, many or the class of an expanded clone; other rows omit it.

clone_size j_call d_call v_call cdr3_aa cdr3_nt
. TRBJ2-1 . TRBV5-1 CASSFIPRDNEQFF TGCGCCAGCAGCTTTATTCCCAGGGACAATGAGCAGTTCTTC
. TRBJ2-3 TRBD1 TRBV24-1 CATSGPTGTETSTDTQYF TGTGCCACCAGTGGCCCCACCGGGACAGAAACTAGCACAGATACGCAGTATTTT
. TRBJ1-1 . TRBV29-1 CSVHPWTATAAEAFF TGCAGCGTACACCCTTGGACCGCAACTGCCGCTGAAGCTTTCTTT
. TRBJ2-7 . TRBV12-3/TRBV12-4 CASSIGQPYEQYF TGTGCCAGCAGCATCGGGCAACCCTACGAGCAGTACTTC
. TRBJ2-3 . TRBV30 CAGASDPSTDTQYF TGTGCCGGGGCTAGCGACCCTAGCACAGATACGCAGTATTTT
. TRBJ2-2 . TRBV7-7 CASSPGTLAGELFF TGTGCTAGCAGCCCCGGGACTTTGGCCGGGGAGCTGTTTTTT
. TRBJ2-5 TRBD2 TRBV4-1 CASSLGLAGYQETQYF TGCGCCAGCAGCCTAGGACTAGCGGGGTACCAAGAGACCCAGTACTTC
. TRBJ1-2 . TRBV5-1 CASSLNMGYYGYTF TGCGCCAGCAGCTTGAATATGGGGTACTATGGCTACACCTTC
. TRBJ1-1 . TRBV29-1 CSGWEGQMNTEAFF TGCAGCGGTTGGGAAGGACAGATGAACACTGAAGCTTTCTTT
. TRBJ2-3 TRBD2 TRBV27 CASSRRDYTDTQYF TGTGCCAGCAGTCGACGGGACTACACAGATACGCAGTATTTT
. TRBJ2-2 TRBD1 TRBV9 CASSVGAGGDTGELFF TGTGCCAGCAGCGTAGGGGCAGGGGGCGACACCGGGGAGCTGTTTTTT
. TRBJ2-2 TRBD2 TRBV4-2 CASSQGLAAANTGELFF TGTGCCAGCAGCCAGGGACTAGCGGCCGCGAACACCGGGGAGCTGTTTTTT
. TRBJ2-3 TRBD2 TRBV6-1 CASSDLLLAGGSDTQYF TGTGCCAGCAGTGACCTCTTACTAGCGGGGGGGTCAGATACGCAGTATTTT
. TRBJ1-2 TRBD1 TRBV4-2 CASSQTTGRGYGYTF TGTGCCAGCAGCCAAACGACAGGGAGAGGTTATGGCTACACCTTC
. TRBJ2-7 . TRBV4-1 CASSLRDAGTYEQYF TGCGCCAGCAGCCTCCGGGACGCCGGCACCTACGAGCAGTACTTC
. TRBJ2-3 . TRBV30 CAWSAKYMITDTQYF TGTGCCTGGAGTGCAAAATACATGATCACAGATACGCAGTATTTT
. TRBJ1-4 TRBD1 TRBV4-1 CASSPGTGNEKLFF TGCGCCAGCAGCCCCGGGACAGGGAATGAAAAACTGTTTTTT
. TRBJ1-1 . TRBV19 CASFPFPPGLNTEAFF TGTGCCTCATTCCCCTTTCCACCGGGTTTGAACACTGAAGCTTTCTTT
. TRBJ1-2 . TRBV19 CASSISAGYYGYTF TGTGCCAGTAGTATCTCCGCCGGTTACTATGGCTACACCTTC
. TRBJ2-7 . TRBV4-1 CASSPPLGEQYF TGCGCCAGCAGCCCTCCCCTAGGGGAGCAGTACTTC
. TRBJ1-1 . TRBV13 CASSTGRRVNTEAFF TGTGCCAGCAGCACCGGACGGAGAGTGAACACTGAAGCTTTCTTT
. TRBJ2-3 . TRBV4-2 CASSQEGSIWVPSTDTQYF TGTGCCAGCAGCCAAGAGGGGTCTATCTGGGTCCCTAGCACAGATACGCAGTATTTT
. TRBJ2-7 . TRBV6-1 CASSEGGTKYEQYF TGTGCCAGCAGCGAAGGGGGGACTAAGTACGAGCAGTACTTC
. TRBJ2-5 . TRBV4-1 CASSQSTRDQETQYF TGCGCCAGCAGCCAATCAACCCGGGACCAAGAGACCCAGTACTTC
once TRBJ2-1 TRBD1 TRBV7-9 CASSLASTGRGYNEQFF TGTGCCAGCAGCTTAGCTTCGACAGGGAGAGGTTACAATGAGCAGTTCTTC
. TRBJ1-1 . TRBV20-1 CRASGTEAFF TGCAGGGCCTCGGGTACTGAAGCTTTCTTT
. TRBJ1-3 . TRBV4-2 CASSQATRSSGNTIYF TGTGCCAGCAGCCAAGCGACGAGGAGCTCTGGAAACACCATATATTTT
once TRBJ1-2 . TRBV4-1 CASSQDRITQVNYGYTF TGCGCCAGCAGCCAAGATCGTATCACCCAGGTTAACTATGGCTACACCTTC
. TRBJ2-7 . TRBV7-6 CASSFLTGEKSYEQYF TGTGCCAGCAGCTTCTTGACTGGGGAAAAATCCTACGAGCAGTACTTC
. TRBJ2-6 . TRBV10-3 CAIMLATISGANVLTF TGTGCCATCATGCTGGCGACAATCTCTGGGGCCAACGTCCTGACTTTC
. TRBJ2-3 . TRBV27 CASSRLEGGTDTQYF TGTGCCAGCAGTAGACTAGAGGGAGGCACAGATACGCAGTATTTT
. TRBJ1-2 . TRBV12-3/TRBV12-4 CASSVQGNYGYTF TGTGCCAGCAGTGTACAGGGTAACTATGGCTACACCTTC
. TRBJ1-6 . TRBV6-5 CASSWANSPLHF TGTGCCAGCAGTTGGGCCAATTCACCCCTCCACTTT
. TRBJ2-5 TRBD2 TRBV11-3 CASSLDPSGSGETQYF TGTGCCAGCAGCTTAGATCCGAGCGGGAGTGGAGAGACCCAGTACTTC
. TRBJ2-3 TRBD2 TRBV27 CASSPRAGLAFSDTQYF TGTGCCAGCAGTCCACGAGCGGGACTAGCATTTTCAGATACGCAGTATTTT
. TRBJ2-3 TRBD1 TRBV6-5 CASSRDSYTDTQYF TGTGCCAGCAGTCGGGACAGCTACACAGATACGCAGTATTTT
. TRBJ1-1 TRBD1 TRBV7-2 CASSSWDRRGTEAFF TGTGCCAGCAGCTCCTGGGACAGGCGTGGCACTGAAGCTTTCTTT
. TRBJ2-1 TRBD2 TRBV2 CASSSGTNEQFF TGTGCCAGCTCTAGCGGGACTAATGAGCAGTTCTTC
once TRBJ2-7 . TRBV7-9 CASSFEEQIYEQYF TGTGCCAGCAGCTTTGAGGAACAGATCTACGAGCAGTACTTC
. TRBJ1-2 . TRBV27 CASSPLGQGYGYTF TGTGCCAGCAGTCCGCTCGGTCAGGGATATGGCTACACCTTC
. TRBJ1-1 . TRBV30 CAWSVFGTMNTEAFF TGTGCCTGGAGTGTTTTTGGGACCATGAACACTGAAGCTTTCTTT
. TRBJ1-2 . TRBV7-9 CASSWGPNGYTF TGTGCCAGCAGCTGGGGACCAAATGGCTACACCTTC
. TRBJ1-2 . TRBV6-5 CASSSQGFDYGYTF TGTGCCAGCAGTTCCCAAGGATTCGACTATGGCTACACCTTC
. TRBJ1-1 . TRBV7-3 CASSNNGNTEAFF TGTGCCAGCAGCAACAACGGTAACACTGAAGCTTTCTTT
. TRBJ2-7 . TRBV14 CASSPRLGYAYEQYF TGTGCCAGCAGCCCCCGGCTAGGTTATGCCTACGAGCAGTACTTC
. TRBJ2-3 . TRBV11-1 CASSSYKTSTDTQYF TGTGCCAGCAGCTCCTATAAAACTAGCACAGATACGCAGTATTTT
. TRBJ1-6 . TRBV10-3 CAISESGGDKNSPLHF TGTGCCATCAGTGAGTCGGGGGGGGATAAGAATTCACCCCTCCACTTT
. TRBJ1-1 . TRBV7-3 CASSLEEGTEAFF TGTGCCAGCAGCTTAGAGGAGGGCACTGAAGCTTTCTTT
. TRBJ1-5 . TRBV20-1 CSASLGRASNQPQHF TGCAGTGCTAGTTTGGGGAGGGCTAGCAATCAGCCCCAGCATTTT
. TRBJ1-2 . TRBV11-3 CASSLGLSPGGYTF TGTGCCAGCAGCTTAGGGCTAAGCCCGGGTGGCTACACCTTC
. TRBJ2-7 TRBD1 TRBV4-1 CASSPQGTGVDEQYF TGCGCCAGCAGCCCACAGGGGACAGGGGTAGACGAGCAGTACTTC
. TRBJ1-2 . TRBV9 CASSVADLPRACYTF TGTGCCAGCAGCGTAGCTGATCTCCCCAGGGCGTGCTACACCTTC
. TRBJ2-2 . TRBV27 CASSPPGRTNTGELFF TGTGCCAGCAGTCCCCCGGGTAGGACGAACACCGGGGAGCTGTTTTTT
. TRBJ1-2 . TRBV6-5 CATPYPHYGYTF TGTGCCACCCCATACCCCCACTATGGCTACACCTTC